This TCR beta chain was documented in a study of Graves' ophthalmopathy and Graves' hyperthyroidism. General study points: Ophthalmopathy progression was predicted with about 71% sensitivity and roughly 74% specificity.

Diagnosis relied on clinical symptoms, serum thyroxine, TRAb, thyroid ultrasound and orbital computed tomography. There are many counts of this clonotype. What it binds is not known. Germline V CDR1 and CDR2: LGHNT, FRNRAP. The CDR3 extends over 12 amino acids. The ends were cut back, 6 bases at V and 0 bases at J, with 6 bases in the middle. RNA served as the template for amplifying TCR beta CDR3 regions. An initial RT-PCR round employing HTBI primers preceded a second-round multiplex PCR. Each CDR3 protein gets one entry after TCRdb re-called the multiplex PCR reads with MiXCR. The repertoire has about 640,000 distinct CDR3 sequences, roughly 41% of them found once; the top ten carry 2.5% to 3.5%.

Sample: peripheral blood. This sequence originates from an adult man with Graves' ophthalmopathy. The chain couples TRBV12-5 to TRBJ2-7; D is unclear. CDR3 sequence reads: CASGHSSYEQYF. The CDR3 DNA is TGTGCTAGTGGCCACAGCTCCTACGAGCAGTACTTC. Variable domain in full (rest from reference TRBV12-5 and TRBJ2-7): DARVTQTPRHKVTEMGQEVTMRCQPILGHNTVFWYRQTMMQGLELLAYFRNRAPLDDSGMPKDRFSAEMPDATLATLKIQPSEPRDSAVYFCASGHSSYEQYFGPGTRLTVT.